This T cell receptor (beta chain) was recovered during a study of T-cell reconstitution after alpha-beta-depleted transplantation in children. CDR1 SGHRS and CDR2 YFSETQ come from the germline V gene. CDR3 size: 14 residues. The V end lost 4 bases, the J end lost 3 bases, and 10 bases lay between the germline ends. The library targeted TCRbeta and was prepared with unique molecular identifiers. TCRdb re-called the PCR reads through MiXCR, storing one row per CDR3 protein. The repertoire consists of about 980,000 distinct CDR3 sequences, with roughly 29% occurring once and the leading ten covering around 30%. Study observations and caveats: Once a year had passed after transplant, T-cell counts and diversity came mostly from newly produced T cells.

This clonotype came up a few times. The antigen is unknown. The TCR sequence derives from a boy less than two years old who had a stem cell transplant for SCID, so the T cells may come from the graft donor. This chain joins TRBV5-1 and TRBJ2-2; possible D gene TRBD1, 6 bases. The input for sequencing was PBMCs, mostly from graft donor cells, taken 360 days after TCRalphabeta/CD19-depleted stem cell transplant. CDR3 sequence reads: CASSPRTDTGELFF. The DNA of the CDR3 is TGCGCCAGCAGCCCTAGGACAGACACCGGGGAGCTGTTTTTT.